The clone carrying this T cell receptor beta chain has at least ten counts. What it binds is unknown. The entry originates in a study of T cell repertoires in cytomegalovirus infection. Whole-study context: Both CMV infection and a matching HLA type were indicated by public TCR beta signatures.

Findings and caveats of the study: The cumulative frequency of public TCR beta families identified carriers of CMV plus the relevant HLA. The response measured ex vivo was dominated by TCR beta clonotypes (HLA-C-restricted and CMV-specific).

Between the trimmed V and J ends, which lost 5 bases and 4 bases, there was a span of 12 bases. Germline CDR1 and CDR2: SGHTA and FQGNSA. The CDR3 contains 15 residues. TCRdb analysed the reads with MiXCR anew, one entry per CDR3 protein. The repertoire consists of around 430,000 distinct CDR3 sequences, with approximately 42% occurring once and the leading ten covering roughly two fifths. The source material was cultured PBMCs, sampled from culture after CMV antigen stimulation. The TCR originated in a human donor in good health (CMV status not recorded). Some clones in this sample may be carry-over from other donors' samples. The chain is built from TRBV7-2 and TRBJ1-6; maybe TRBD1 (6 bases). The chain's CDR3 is CASSLGGLYNSPLHF. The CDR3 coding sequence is TGTGCCAGCAGCCTCGGGGGCCTTTATAATTCACCCCTCCACTTT.